The sequence of this T cell receptor beta chain was determined in a study of blood T cell repertoires in COVID-19. Study at large: COVID-19 samples, acute and convalescent, were from the United States, Italy and Spain.

Trimming removed 1 base from V and 2 bases from J, with 9 bases in between. Germline V gene sequence: CDR1 SGHAT, CDR2 FQNNGV. The CDR3 loop spans 14 amino acids. Authors' processing steps: For nucleated cells, counts were estimated from reference gene primer amplification. Here immunoSEQ multiplex PCR was the method, and the copy in TCRdb shows in-frame clones only, minus some. V and J calls and clone size are copied from that table; D and trimming were computed from the DNA. The sample has roughly 140,000 clones; 82% are singletons. V and J are TRBV11-2 and TRBJ2-7, with a tentative D call TRBD2 (6 bases). The sequencing sample was made of peripheral blood. The sequence derives from an elderly woman with acute or convalescent COVID-19. The CDR3 sequence is CASSLGDWTYEQYF. CDR3 bases: TGTGCCAGCAGCTTAGGGGACTGGACCTACGAGCAGTACTTC.